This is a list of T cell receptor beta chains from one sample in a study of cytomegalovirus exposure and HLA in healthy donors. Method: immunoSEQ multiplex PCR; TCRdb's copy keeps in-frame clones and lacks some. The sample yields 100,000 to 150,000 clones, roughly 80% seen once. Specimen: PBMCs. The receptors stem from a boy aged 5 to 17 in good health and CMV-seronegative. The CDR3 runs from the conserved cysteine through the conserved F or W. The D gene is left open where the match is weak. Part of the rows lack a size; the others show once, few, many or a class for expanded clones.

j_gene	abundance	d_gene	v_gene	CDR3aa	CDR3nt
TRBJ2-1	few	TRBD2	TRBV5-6	CASSWGGGNEQFF	TGTGCCAGCAGCTGGGGGGGTGGCAATGAGCAGTTCTTC
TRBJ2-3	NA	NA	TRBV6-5	CASSYTGSPDTQYF	TGTGCCAGCAGTTATACGGGATCCCCAGATACGCAGTATTTT
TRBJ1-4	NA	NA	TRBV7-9	CASSLTGATNEKLFF	TGTGCCAGCAGCTTAACAGGAGCAACTAATGAAAAACTGTTTTTT
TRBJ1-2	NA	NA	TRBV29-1	CSVATGPNYGYTF	TGCAGCGTTGCAACAGGGCCTAACTATGGCTACACCTTC
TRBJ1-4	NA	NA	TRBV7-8	CASSLAQVSPNEKLFF	TGTGCCAGCAGCTTAGCACAGGTCTCCCCAAATGAAAAACTGTTTTTT
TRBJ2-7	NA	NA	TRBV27	CASSFNGDSYEQYF	TGTGCCAGCAGTTTTAACGGGGATTCCTACGAGCAGTACTTC
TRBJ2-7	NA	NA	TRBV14	CASSPGGLVYEQYF	TGTGCCAGCAGCCCAGGGGGGTTAGTCTACGAGCAGTACTTC
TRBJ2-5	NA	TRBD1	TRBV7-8	CASAPVGGSRETQYF	TGTGCCAGCGCCCCAGTAGGGGGCTCGCGGGAGACCCAGTACTTC
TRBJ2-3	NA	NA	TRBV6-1	CASSQGPSTDTQYF	TGTGCCAGCAGTCAGGGTCCTAGCACAGATACGCAGTATTTT
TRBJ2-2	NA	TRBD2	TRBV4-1	CASSPFGAGADGELFF	TGCGCCAGCAGCCCCTTCGGGGCGGGAGCCGACGGGGAGCTGTTTTTT
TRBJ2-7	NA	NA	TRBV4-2	CASSQGPLGNEQYF	TGTGCCAGCAGTCAAGGGCCCCTCGGGAACGAGCAGTACTTC
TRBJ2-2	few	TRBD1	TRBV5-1	CASSHGTVGGELFF	TGCGCCAGCAGCCACGGGACAGTAGGCGGGGAGCTGTTTTTT
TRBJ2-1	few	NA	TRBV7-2	CASTLSNEQFF	TGTGCCAGCACCCTTTCCAATGAGCAGTTCTTC
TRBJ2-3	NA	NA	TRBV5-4	CASSSADTQYF	TGTGCCAGCAGCTCTGCAGATACGCAGTATTTT
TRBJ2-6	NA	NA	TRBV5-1	CASSLAEKFSGANVLTF	TGCGCCAGCAGCTTGGCCGAGAAATTCTCTGGGGCCAACGTCCTGACTTTC
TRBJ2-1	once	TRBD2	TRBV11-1	CASSTSGRIENEQFF	TGTGCCAGCAGCACTAGCGGGAGGATCGAAAATGAGCAGTTCTTC
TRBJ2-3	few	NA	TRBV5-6	CASSPVADSTWYF	TGTGCCAGCAGCCCCGTGGCGGACTCAACTTGGTATTTT
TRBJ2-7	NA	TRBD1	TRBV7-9	CASSPLVDRAEQYF	TGTGCCAGCAGCCCCCTTGTAGACAGGGCCGAGCAGTACTTC
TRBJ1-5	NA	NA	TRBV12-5	CASGLPPQGTNQPQHF	TGTGCTAGTGGTTTGCCGCCCCAGGGGACGAATCAGCCCCAGCATTTT
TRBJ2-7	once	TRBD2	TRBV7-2	CASSSTGTISYEQYF	TGTGCCAGCAGCTCGACCGGGACTATCTCCTACGAGCAGTACTTC
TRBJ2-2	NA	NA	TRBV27	CASLQGIGTGELFF	TGTGCCAGCCTACAGGGAATAGGCACCGGGGAGCTGTTTTTT
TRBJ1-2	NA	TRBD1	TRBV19	CASHPRGQGADGYTF	TGTGCCAGTCACCCTCGGGGACAGGGGGCAGATGGCTACACCTTC
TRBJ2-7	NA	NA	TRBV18	CASSPHLNPGAWYEQYF	TGTGCCAGCTCACCACACTTAAACCCAGGGGCTTGGTACGAGCAGTACTTC
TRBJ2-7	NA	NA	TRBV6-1	CASSAYRYNYEQYF	TGTGCCAGCAGTGCATACAGATACAACTACGAGCAGTACTTC
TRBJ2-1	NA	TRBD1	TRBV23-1	CASSQFRTGIYNEQFF	TGCGCCAGCAGTCAATTCAGGACAGGGATCTACAATGAGCAGTTCTTC
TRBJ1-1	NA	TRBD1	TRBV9	CASSGERGQAFF	TGTGCCAGCAGCGGAGAGAGGGGGCAAGCTTTCTTT
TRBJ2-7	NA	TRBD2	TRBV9	CASSVVGRAGEGYEQYF	TGTGCCAGCAGCGTAGTTGGGCGAGCGGGAGAGGGCTACGAGCAGTACTTC
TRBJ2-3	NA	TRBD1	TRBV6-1	CASSVTGGIGTDTQYF	TGTGCCAGCAGTGTGACAGGGGGCATAGGCACAGATACGCAGTATTTT
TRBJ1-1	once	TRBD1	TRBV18	CASSPAGTGQATEAFF	TGTGCCAGCTCACCCGCCGGGACAGGGCAGGCCACTGAAGCTTTCTTT
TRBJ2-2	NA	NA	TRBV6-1	CASSESTSYETGELFF	TGTGCCAGCAGTGAATCTACTAGTTATGAAACCGGGGAGCTGTTTTTT
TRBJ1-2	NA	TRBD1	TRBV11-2	CASSLERTGGAKGYTF	TGTGCCAGCAGCTTGGAGCGGACAGGCGGTGCGAAAGGCTACACCTTC
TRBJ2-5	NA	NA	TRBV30	CAWSLGGRETQYF	TGTGCCTGGAGTTTGGGGGGGCGGGAGACCCAGTACTTC
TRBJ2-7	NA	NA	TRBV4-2	CASSQDPGGGISYEQYF	TGTGCCAGCAGCCAAGACCCGGGGGGCGGAATCTCCTACGAGCAGTACTTC
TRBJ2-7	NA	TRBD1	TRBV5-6	CASSFLRTGGTYEQYF	TGTGCCAGCAGCTTTCTCAGGACAGGGGGCACCTACGAGCAGTACTTC
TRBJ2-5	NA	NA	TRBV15	CATSRFSRDETQYF	TGTGCCACCAGCAGATTCTCTAGAGACGAGACCCAGTACTTC
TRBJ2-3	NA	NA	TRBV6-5	CASSSSGGYTDTQYF	TGTGCCAGCAGTTCATCGGGGGGCTACACAGATACGCAGTATTTT
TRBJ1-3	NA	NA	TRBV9	CASSVANTGNTIYF	TGTGCCAGCAGCGTAGCCAACACCGGAAACACCATATATTTT